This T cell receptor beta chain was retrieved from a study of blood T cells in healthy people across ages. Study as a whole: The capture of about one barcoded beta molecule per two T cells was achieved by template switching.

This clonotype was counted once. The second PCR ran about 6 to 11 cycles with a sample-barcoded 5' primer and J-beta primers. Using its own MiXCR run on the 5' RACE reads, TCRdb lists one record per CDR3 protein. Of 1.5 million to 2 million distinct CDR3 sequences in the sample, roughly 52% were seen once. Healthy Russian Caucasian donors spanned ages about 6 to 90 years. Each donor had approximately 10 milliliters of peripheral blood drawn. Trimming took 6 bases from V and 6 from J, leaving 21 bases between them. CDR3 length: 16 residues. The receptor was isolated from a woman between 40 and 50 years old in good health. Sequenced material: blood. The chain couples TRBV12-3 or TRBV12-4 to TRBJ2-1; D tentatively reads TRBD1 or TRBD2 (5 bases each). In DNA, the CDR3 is TGTGCCAGCAGCCCCCTGGCCCACGGGACGGGCAATGAGCAGTTCTTC. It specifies CASSPLAHGTGNEQFF.